This T cell receptor beta chain was recorded in a study of T-cell memory formation after mild COVID-19. CDR1 is SGHAT and CDR2 is FQNNGV in the germline V gene. This CDR3 is 15 amino acids long. V lost 1 base and J lost 4, with 13 bases in between. This clonotype was counted only a few times. TCRdb recomputed calls from the 5' RACE reads with MiXCR, one row per CDR3 protein. The data show about 160,000 distinct CDR3 sequences, with around a third seen just once and around 12% held by the top ten. Sample: PBMCs or a T cell subset sorted from them (not recorded which). This chain uses TRBV11-2 with TRBJ2-5; no clear D gene. The clonotype originates from an adult woman who had mild COVID-19 (a few samples of this study predate the infection). Cell type and time point are not known. CDR3 bases: TGTGCCAGCAGCTTAGGCCCCCTAGAAATAGAGACCCAGTACTTC. Its translation is CASSLGPLEIETQYF.